This section outlines one T cell receptor beta chain sequence together with its context. This clonotype showed up many times. No antigen is known for it. No base quality values were provided; no much bigger clone lies one nucleotide off. cDNA was synthesized by template-switch 5'RACE using a primer with a 10-nucleotide random unique molecular identifier that tagged each TCR transcript. Each sequencing run produced over 160 million TCR-beta sequences covering 15-18 subjects. The RNeasy kit was used for extraction of total RNA. TCR-beta VDJ regions were amplified with primers for the TCR constant region and the 5'RACE anchor, using the KAPA Real-time Library Amplification kit. A first PCR added sample indexes and Illumina adaptors, after which a second PCR increased the library yield. After Ampure bead purification, the TCR product of roughly 650 bp was size-selected on a 2% E-gel SizeSelection system. Library quality was checked on a Bioanalyzer, concentration was measured with Qubit, and libraries were quantified with the Kapa Library Quantification kit before pooling. Libraries were sequenced paired-end 2 x 150 bp on an Illumina HiSeq 2500. To increase sequence diversity, about 23-30% phiX was spiked into each library pool. The authors' pipeline ran thus. The quality-filtered reads were processed with the UMI-based MiGEC pipeline, whose error correction step removed more than 80% of the raw TCR sequences. VDJ genes were aligned to IMGT germline references, and clonotypes were defined by unique CDR3 amino acid sequence plus V-J genes. Clonal expansion, Shannon diversity, and CDR3 relatedness (CalcPairwiseDistances, ClusterSamples) were evaluated with VDJtools, and phylogenetic trees were built with CLCbio workbench. Clones with at least 8 unique UMIs were defined as expanded, with this threshold being based on coefficient-of-variation modelling across technical triplicates. TCRdb reworked the public reads: Q25 trimming with fastp, MiXCR clone assembly, productive beta chains retained. A single entry per CDR3 protein holds the most common genes and DNA from its merged rows. These V and J calls derive from TCRdb rather than the authors' analysis. Recorded for this sample are roughly 17,000 distinct CDR3 sequences; roughly 2.7% of them occurred a single time. 5% to 7% of the sample is taken by the ten largest.

Libraries from unsorted PBMCs were made from 2 million PBMCs kept in RNAlater at -80 degrees C until RNA extraction. Multiple sclerosis patients were enrolled in a US clinical protocol evaluating disease progression by magnetic resonance imaging. PBMCs were separated from peripheral blood using Ficoll-Hypaque density gradient centrifugation and then cryopreserved in liquid nitrogen. The record originates from a study of neurological immune-mediated disorders (dated by TCRdb to about 2019). The study in broad terms: Among the approximately 35 multiple sclerosis patients, relapsing-remitting MS was present in about 31 and secondary progressive MS was present in 3. The study compared peripheral blood TCR-beta repertoires of HTLV-I-associated myelopathy (HAM/TSP) patients, multiple sclerosis patients and healthy controls using UMI-based sequencing. The roughly 100 TCR-beta libraries covered PBMC samples along with longitudinal samples, technical triplicates, and paired sorted CD4+ and CD8+ T-cell subsets. The cohort included approximately 68 subjects: some 15 with HAM/TSP, some 35 with multiple sclerosis, and 20 or so healthy controls.

CDR1 SGHTA and CDR2 FQGTGA were looked up in the germline V gene. Relative to germline, V is 4 bases shorter and J is 3 bases shorter, with 14 bases between their ends. The CDR3 runs 15 residues from the cysteine to the phenylalanine. Only the CDR3 portion is preserved as DNA: 45 bases, with reading frame beginning at the first base. Study-wide findings and limitations: In a phylogenetic analysis, the repertoires of 18 out of 34 MS patients fell into a single cluster of related CDR3 sequences, pointing to a possible signature at the repertoire level. TCR clonal expansion was greatest in HAM/TSP patients and smallest in MS patients, who ranked below even healthy controls. No identical CDR3 amino acid sequences were found to be shared among expanded clones across subjects, suggesting that TCR-beta repertoires were private in all groups. No clinical or MRI features were associated with the MS cluster, and the authors said that larger cohorts are needed.

The source material was PBMCs. The sequence was collected from a woman aged 18-29 years with multiple sclerosis. The sequence links TRBV7-3 to TRBJ2-3; the D element could tentatively be TRBD1 or TRBD2, as 5 bases agree for each. For the CDR3, the sequence is CASSSGAPDTDTQYF. The DNA is TGTGCCAGCAGCTCCGGGGCCCCCGATACAGATACGCAGTATTTT.